The 12 T cell receptor beta chains presented below share a single source sample, sequenced in a study of T-cell reconstitution after alpha-beta-depleted transplantation in children. During its preparation, the TCRbeta library received unique molecular identifiers. TCRdb reprocessed the PCR reads via MiXCR and lists one record per CDR3 protein. The sample yields 150,000 to 250,000 distinct CDR3 sequences, approximately 14% seen once. Sequenced material: PBMCs from the stem cell graft donor, taken from the stem cell graft. The source of these receptors is a human donor who donated a stem cell graft to a child with acute lymphoblastic leukemia.

The rearrangement uses TRBV5-5 and TRBJ2-2, with TRBD1 identical over 9 bases. V was clipped by 0 bases and J by 3 bases; unmatched bases: 6. The CDR3 is 17 amino acids. CDR1 and CDR2 from the germline V gene are SGHKS and YYEKEE (reference sequence). DNA for the CDR3: TGTGCCAGCAGCTTGGGACCGGGACAGGGACACACCGGGGAGCTGTTTTTT. Amino acids: CASSLGPGQGHTGELFF.

This clonotype was observed many times. The chain combines TRBV5-1 with TRBJ1-4; 10 bases agree with TRBD1. The CDR3 runs 15 residues. The germline gives CDR1 SGHRS, CDR2 YFSETQ. V was pared by 3 bases and J by 6 bases, with 5 bases of the junction left unmatched. As DNA, the CDR3 is TGCGCCAGCAGCTCGACGGACAGGGGGGATGAAAAACTGTTTTTT. Encoded protein: CASSSTDRGDEKLFF.

In regard to this clonotype: A read error may be the cause here, since a much bigger clone is one base away. This CDR3 is CASSSAASGDYKQYF. In nucleotides, the CDR3 is TGTGCCAGCAGTTCAGCCGCTAGCGGGGACTACAAGCAGTACTTC. The V call is TRBV6-5, the J call TRBJ2-7; 9 bases line up with TRBD2. The CDR3 extends over 15 amino acids. The germline CDR1 and CDR2 sequences are MNHEY and SVGAGI.

A few counts support this clonotype. V usage is TRBV6-1 and J usage is TRBJ1-2, with D unresolved. The CDR3 totals 19 residues. CDR1 and CDR2 (germline): MNHNS, SASEGT. Between the trimmed V and J ends, which lost 0 bases and 0 bases, there was a span of 20 bases. Written as DNA, the CDR3 is TGTGCCAGCAGTGAAGCACCGCCTTCGGATAGGTTTGCTAACTATGGCTACACCTTC. This codes for CASSEAPPSDRFANYGYTF.

This clonotype has at least ten counts. This sequence joins TRBV20-1 and TRBJ2-2; D is unresolved. CDR1 DFQATT and CDR2 SNEGSKA come from the germline V gene (reference sequence). The CDR3 consists of 13 residues. Trimming left V 3 bases short and J 4 bases short, with 9 bases between. CDR3 protein: CSARGSFTGELFF. CDR3 bases: TGCAGTGCTAGGGGTTCGTTCACCGGGGAGCTGTTTTTT.

This clonotype was detected many times. In DNA, the CDR3 is TGCAGTGCTAGAGCAGGGTACGGTGACAGGGGAGCTTCTGAAGCTTTCTTT. Amino acids: CSARAGYGDRGASEAFF. V gene TRBV20-1 combines with J gene TRBJ1-1, with 8 nucleotides matching TRBD1. Germline V gives CDR1 DFQATT, CDR2 SNEGSKA (reference sequence). The junction had 16 bases not matched to a gene; V was cut back by 1 base and J by 6 bases. CDR3 length: 17 amino acids.

This clonotype was recorded many times. The chain combines TRBV5-1 with TRBJ2-2; a possible D gene is TRBD1 (6 bases). The CDR3 spans 14 residues. Trimming pared 3 bases from V and 3 bases from J, leaving 9 bases between. Germline loops: CDR1 SGHRS, CDR2 YFSETQ. CDR3 loop: CASSSGQHTGELFF. CDR3 DNA: TGCGCCAGCAGCTCTGGACAGCACACCGGGGAGCTGTTTTTT. Full variable domain (missing parts from reference TRBV5-1 and TRBJ2-2): KAGVTQTPRYLIKTRGQQVTLSCSPISGHRSVSWYQQTPGQGLQFLFEYFSETQRNKGNFPGRFSGRQFSNSRSEMNVSTLELGDSALYLCASSSGQHTGELFFGEGSRLTVL.

The chain has TRBV29-1 and TRBJ2-2, with 8 bases that match TRBD2. CDR1 and CDR2 (germline): SQVTM, ANQGSEA. V lost 6 bases and J lost 2; bases outside the gene matches: 8. The CDR3 consists of 15 residues. The CDR3 region is CSVGASGPNTGELFF. For the CDR3, the DNA is TGCAGCGTAGGGGCTAGCGGGCCTAACACCGGGGAGCTGTTTTTT.

This clonotype was observed many times. The genes are TRBV7-8 and TRBJ2-1, with 7 bases identical to TRBD1. The germline gives CDR1 SGHVS, CDR2 FQNEAQ. The CDR3 spans 15 residues. V dropped 4 bases and J dropped 3; count of bases not matched to a gene: 6. CDR3 in DNA: TGTGCCAGCAGCTCGACAGGGAAGGACTACAATGAGCAGTTCTTC. Translation: CASSSTGKDYNEQFF.

This clonotype came up many times. V gene TRBV5-1 combines with J gene TRBJ2-3; no reliable D call. Germline V gene sequence: CDR1 SGHRS, CDR2 YFSETQ. This CDR3 is built from 13 residues. The V end was cut by 2 bases, the J end by 4 bases, with 8 bases between. CDR3 residues: CASSFAVPDTQYF. The CDR3, as DNA: TGCGCCAGCAGCTTCGCTGTTCCAGATACGCAGTATTTT.

The V gene is TRBV5-1, the J gene TRBJ2-1; 12 nucleotides match TRBD2. The V and J ends lost 3 bases and 6 bases, in that order; junction bases with no gene match: 10. In germline, CDR1 is SGHRS, CDR2 YFSETQ. CDR3 length equals 17 residues. DNA for the CDR3: TGCGCCAGCAGCTCCTATCCGACTAGCGGGAGTGGCAATGAGCAGTTCTTC. It is translated as CASSSYPTSGSGNEQFF.

As concerns this clonotype: Given a much more abundant clone one base away, this may be a read error. The gene calls are TRBV3-1 and TRBJ1-2; D remains ambiguous. The V gene's germline CDR1 is LGHDT and CDR2 YNNKEL (reference sequence). This CDR3 has 12 residues. The CDR3 coding sequence is TGTGCCAGCAGCGACGGACGCTATGGCGACACCTTC. Translating it yields CASSDGRYGDTF.